A selection of T cell receptor beta chains follows, all from one sample in a study of OX40 agonist ivuxolimab in advanced cancers. Using immunoSEQ multiplex PCR, the repertoire was profiled, and TCRdb retains in-frame clones only, with some absent. The sample carries some 150,000 clones, approximately 94% recorded once. The sequencing here drew on CD4+ or CD8+ T cells sorted from blood, taken in a trial of the OX40 agonist ivuxolimab. The receptors were sampled from an adult with an advanced solid tumor such as melanoma, head and neck, liver or kidney cancer. CDR3s include the opening cysteine and the closing phenylalanine or tryptophan. The D gene is left open where the match is weak. For some rows the clone size is stated as once, few or many, or as a class when expanded; others skip it.

v_call: TRBV7-2; clone_size: -; d_call: TRBD1; cdr3_length: 15; j_call: TRBJ1-5; cdr3_nt: TGTGCCAGCAGCTTTGGGACAGGAGGCGAGCAGCCCCAGCATTTT; cdr3_aa: CASSFGTGGEQPQHF
v_call: TRBV6-1; clone_size: -; d_call: -; cdr3_length: 11; j_call: TRBJ1-5; cdr3_nt: TGTGCCAGCAGTGAACGGGGTGACCAGCATTTT; cdr3_aa: CASSERGDQHF
v_call: TRBV5-6; clone_size: -; d_call: -; cdr3_length: 17; j_call: TRBJ1-5; cdr3_nt: TGTGCCAGCAGCGCGAGGTCTTCAGGGCGAGGAGATCAGCCCCAGCATTTT; cdr3_aa: CASSARSSGRGDQPQHF
v_call: TRBV10-2; clone_size: -; d_call: -; cdr3_length: 13; j_call: TRBJ1-1; cdr3_nt: TGCGCCAGCAGCCTCGACAGCCAAATAGCAGCTTTCTTT; cdr3_aa: CASSLDSQIAAFF
v_call: TRBV6-6; clone_size: -; d_call: -; cdr3_length: 12; j_call: TRBJ1-1; cdr3_nt: TGTGCCAGCCGAGGACAAATAGGTGAAGCTTTCTTT; cdr3_aa: CASRGQIGEAFF
v_call: TRBV7-2; clone_size: -; d_call: -; cdr3_length: 16; j_call: TRBJ2-7; cdr3_nt: TGTGCCAGCAGCGCATGGGAGACAGGACGTACCTACGAGCAGTACTTC; cdr3_aa: CASSAWETGRTYEQYF
v_call: TRBV7-2; clone_size: -; d_call: -; cdr3_length: 17; j_call: TRBJ1-5; cdr3_nt: TGTGCCAGCAGCTTAGCTCTCCCTGCCCATAGCAATCAGCCCCAGCATTTT; cdr3_aa: CASSLALPAHSNQPQHF
v_call: TRBV7-2; clone_size: -; d_call: -; cdr3_length: 13; j_call: TRBJ1-5; cdr3_nt: TGTGCCAGCAGCTCATGGGAGAATCAGCCCCAGCATTTT; cdr3_aa: CASSSWENQPQHF
v_call: TRBV7-2; clone_size: -; d_call: TRBD1; cdr3_length: 15; j_call: TRBJ2-3; cdr3_nt: TGTGCCAGCAGCCCTCGGACAGGAGTAGCAGATACGCAGTATTTT; cdr3_aa: CASSPRTGVADTQYF
v_call: TRBV6-5; clone_size: -; d_call: TRBD1; cdr3_length: 16; j_call: TRBJ1-1; cdr3_nt: TGTGCCAGCAGTTACTTCCCGGACAGGGGACGAACTGAAGCTTTCTTT; cdr3_aa: CASSYFPDRGRTEAFF
v_call: TRBV18; clone_size: -; d_call: -; cdr3_length: 13; j_call: TRBJ2-7; cdr3_nt: TGTGCCAGCTCAGCGACAGGATACTACGAGCAGTACTTC; cdr3_aa: CASSATGYYEQYF
v_call: TRBV7-2; clone_size: -; d_call: TRBD2; cdr3_length: 18; j_call: TRBJ2-4; cdr3_nt: TGTGCCAGCAGCTGGGGACTAGCGGGCTTTGTAGCCAAAAACATTCAGTACTTC; cdr3_aa: CASSWGLAGFVAKNIQYF
v_call: TRBV6-5; clone_size: few; d_call: -; cdr3_length: 15; j_call: TRBJ2-7; cdr3_nt: TGTGCCAGCAGTTACTCCAGGTTAGGGAACTACGAGCAGTACTTC; cdr3_aa: CASSYSRLGNYEQYF
v_call: TRBV12-5; clone_size: -; d_call: -; cdr3_length: 13; j_call: TRBJ2-3; cdr3_nt: TGTGCTAGCGATCTACGATACTTAGATACGCAGTATTTT; cdr3_aa: CASDLRYLDTQYF
v_call: TRBV7-2; clone_size: -; d_call: TRBD2; cdr3_length: 16; j_call: TRBJ2-7; cdr3_nt: TGTGCCAGCAGCCTGGGACTAGCGGGATCCTCCTACGAGCAGTACTTC; cdr3_aa: CASSLGLAGSSYEQYF
v_call: TRBV5-4; clone_size: -; d_call: -; cdr3_length: 16; j_call: TRBJ2-7; cdr3_nt: TGTGCCAGCAGCCAGGAGGGGGGCCCTAGCTCCTACGAGCAGTACTTC; cdr3_aa: CASSQEGGPSSYEQYF
v_call: TRBV5-1; clone_size: -; d_call: TRBD1; cdr3_length: 14; j_call: TRBJ2-5; cdr3_nt: TGCGCCAGCCAGGGGGCCCAAATCCAAGAGACCCAGTACTTC; cdr3_aa: CASQGAQIQETQYF
v_call: TRBV28; clone_size: -; d_call: -; cdr3_length: 15; j_call: TRBJ1-3; cdr3_nt: TGTGCCAGCAGTCCCCCCCCGGGACGGAGAAACACCATATATTTT; cdr3_aa: CASSPPPGRRNTIYF
v_call: TRBV11-2; clone_size: -; d_call: -; cdr3_length: 14; j_call: TRBJ1-4; cdr3_nt: TGTGCCAGCAGCTTAAGAGGGGGTAATGAAAAACTGTTTTTT; cdr3_aa: CASSLRGGNEKLFF
v_call: TRBV19; clone_size: few; d_call: -; cdr3_length: 12; j_call: TRBJ1-5; cdr3_nt: TGTGCCAGTAGAGGGGGGATGCAGGCCCAGCATTTT; cdr3_aa: CASRGGMQAQHF
v_call: TRBV5-1; clone_size: -; d_call: TRBD2; cdr3_length: 16; j_call: TRBJ2-3; cdr3_nt: TGCGCCAGCAGCCTGTTGACTAGCGGACACACAGATACGCAGTATTTT; cdr3_aa: CASSLLTSGHTDTQYF
v_call: TRBV7-2; clone_size: -; d_call: -; cdr3_length: 16; j_call: TRBJ2-5; cdr3_nt: TGTGCCAGCAGCCCTCATACAAAGACTAGTGCGGAGACCCAGTACTTC; cdr3_aa: CASSPHTKTSAETQYF
v_call: TRBV27; clone_size: -; d_call: -; cdr3_length: 13; j_call: TRBJ1-2; cdr3_nt: TGTGCCAGCAGTCGCTCAGGGAATTGGGGCTACACCTTC; cdr3_aa: CASSRSGNWGYTF
v_call: TRBV27; clone_size: -; d_call: -; cdr3_length: 17; j_call: TRBJ1-5; cdr3_nt: TGTGCCAGCAGTTCAATTGGAGGGATCCGTAGCAATCAGCCCCAGCATTTT; cdr3_aa: CASSSIGGIRSNQPQHF
v_call: TRBV10-1; clone_size: once; d_call: TRBD1; cdr3_length: 16; j_call: TRBJ1-3; cdr3_nt: TGCGCCAGCAGTGTCGACAGGGGGCAATCTGGAAACACCATATATTTT; cdr3_aa: CASSVDRGQSGNTIYF
v_call: TRBV6-5; clone_size: -; d_call: TRBD1; cdr3_length: 16; j_call: TRBJ2-7; cdr3_nt: TGTGCCAGCAGTTACCCGAGGGACAGGAACTCCTACGAGCAGTACTTC; cdr3_aa: CASSYPRDRNSYEQYF
v_call: TRBV7-2; clone_size: -; d_call: TRBD1; cdr3_length: 16; j_call: TRBJ1-2; cdr3_nt: TGTGCCAGCAGCCCCATTGGACAGGGGGTTGACTATGGCTACACCTTC; cdr3_aa: CASSPIGQGVDYGYTF
v_call: TRBV6-5; clone_size: -; d_call: -; cdr3_length: 14; j_call: TRBJ1-5; cdr3_nt: TGTGCCAGCAGTTATTTTCCATCGGCTCAGCCCCAGCATTTT; cdr3_aa: CASSYFPSAQPQHF
v_call: TRBV28; clone_size: -; d_call: -; cdr3_length: 14; j_call: TRBJ1-1; cdr3_nt: TGTGCCAGCAGCCCATACGGGGCTGGAACTGAAGCTTTCTTT; cdr3_aa: CASSPYGAGTEAFF
v_call: TRBV18; clone_size: -; d_call: -; cdr3_length: 11; j_call: TRBJ1-1; cdr3_nt: TGTGCCAGCCTCCAGGGGACTGAAGCTTTCTTT; cdr3_aa: CASLQGTEAFF
v_call: TRBV10-3; clone_size: -; d_call: TRBD2; cdr3_length: 14; j_call: TRBJ2-7; cdr3_nt: TGTGCCATCACCCAAGATGGGGGGGTAGGCGAGCAGTACTTC; cdr3_aa: CAITQDGGVGEQYF
v_call: TRBV7-2; clone_size: -; d_call: -; cdr3_length: 12; j_call: TRBJ2-1; cdr3_nt: TGTGCCAGCAGCACCGACCCTCCAGGGCAGTTCTTC; cdr3_aa: CASSTDPPGQFF
v_call: TRBV11-3; clone_size: -; d_call: TRBD1; cdr3_length: 15; j_call: TRBJ1-5; cdr3_nt: TGTGCCAGCAGCCCCGGACAGGGAGCAGGCCAGCCCCAGCATTTT; cdr3_aa: CASSPGQGAGQPQHF
v_call: TRBV4-2; clone_size: -; d_call: -; cdr3_length: 13; j_call: TRBJ1-4; cdr3_nt: TGTGCCAGCAGCCCGCAAGACGCAGGGTGGCTGTTTTTT; cdr3_aa: CASSPQDAGWLFF
v_call: TRBV7-2; clone_size: few; d_call: TRBD1; cdr3_length: 14; j_call: TRBJ1-2; cdr3_nt: TGTGCCAGCAGCTTAAGTAAGGGACAGGATGGCTACACCTTC; cdr3_aa: CASSLSKGQDGYTF
v_call: TRBV4-1; clone_size: -; d_call: TRBD1; cdr3_length: 14; j_call: TRBJ1-2; cdr3_nt: TGCGCCAGCAGCCAAGGGGGACAGCACTATGGCTACACCTTC; cdr3_aa: CASSQGGQHYGYTF
v_call: TRBV9; clone_size: -; d_call: -; cdr3_length: 12; j_call: TRBJ2-7; cdr3_nt: TGTGCCAGCAGCGCCCTTGGGGACGAGCAGTACTTC; cdr3_aa: CASSALGDEQYF
v_call: TRBV28; clone_size: -; d_call: -; cdr3_length: 15; j_call: TRBJ2-3; cdr3_nt: TGTGCCAGCAGTTCCCCCACGAAACCGGGAGATACGCAGTATTTT; cdr3_aa: CASSSPTKPGDTQYF
v_call: TRBV19; clone_size: -; d_call: -; cdr3_length: 15; j_call: TRBJ2-3; cdr3_nt: TGTGCCAGTAGCGACCAGGGGCTGAGCACAGATACGCAGTATTTT; cdr3_aa: CASSDQGLSTDTQYF
v_call: TRBV2; clone_size: -; d_call: -; cdr3_length: 13; j_call: TRBJ2-3; cdr3_nt: TGTGCCAGCATGGGTACGGGTCCAGATACGCAGTATTTT; cdr3_aa: CASMGTGPDTQYF
v_call: TRBV14; clone_size: -; d_call: -; cdr3_length: 19; j_call: TRBJ1-2; cdr3_nt: TGTGCCAGCAGCCCCGGGGTTGGTCGCGGGGTCCTGGCTAACTATGGCTACACCTTC; cdr3_aa: CASSPGVGRGVLANYGYTF
v_call: TRBV11-2; clone_size: once; d_call: TRBD2; cdr3_length: 16; j_call: TRBJ2-5; cdr3_nt: TGTGCCAGCAGCTTCTACCCTAGGGGAGGGGCAGAGACCCAGTACTTC; cdr3_aa: CASSFYPRGGAETQYF
v_call: TRBV4-3; clone_size: -; d_call: -; cdr3_length: 15; j_call: TRBJ2-7; cdr3_nt: TGCGCCAGCAGCCAGGCCCTCGATGGGGCGAGGGAGCAGTACTTC; cdr3_aa: CASSQALDGAREQYF
v_call: TRBV19; clone_size: few; d_call: -; cdr3_length: 13; j_call: TRBJ1-5; cdr3_nt: TGTGCCAGTAGTATCCGTGGGTATCAGCCCCAGCATTTT; cdr3_aa: CASSIRGYQPQHF
v_call: TRBV4-3; clone_size: -; d_call: -; cdr3_length: 14; j_call: TRBJ2-2; cdr3_nt: TGCGCCAGCAGCCCCTCTGTTACCACCGGGGAGCTGTTTTTT; cdr3_aa: CASSPSVTTGELFF
v_call: TRBV10-3; clone_size: -; d_call: -; cdr3_length: 14; j_call: TRBJ2-7; cdr3_nt: TGTGCCATCAGGGTGGGAGTGAGACCCTACGAGCAGTACTTC; cdr3_aa: CAIRVGVRPYEQYF